The clone carrying this T cell receptor beta chain showed up just a few times. 5'RACE primed from the constant segment yielded TCR alpha and TCR beta cDNA libraries bearing sample barcodes and UMIs. Using its own MiXCR run on the 5' RACE reads, TCRdb lists one record per CDR3 protein. The table has under 50,000 distinct CDR3 sequences, 25% to 30% seen once. The V end was cut by 6 bases, the J end by 7 bases, with 16 bases between. The CDR3 spans 13 residues. Germline V gene sequence: CDR1 MNHEY, CDR2 SVGAGI. The data were taken from a study of T-cell memory formation after mild COVID-19. The sample was PBMCs or a T cell subset sorted from them (not recorded which). The V call is TRBV6-5, the J call TRBJ2-7, with TRBD1 as a possible D gene (6 bases). The sequence derives from a man aged 18-30 years who had mild COVID-19 (a few samples of this study predate the infection). Cell type and time point are not known. CDR3 nucleotides: TGTGCCAGCAGGCCTGACAGGTCCTTGGAGCAGTACTTC. It codes for CASRPDRSLEQYF.